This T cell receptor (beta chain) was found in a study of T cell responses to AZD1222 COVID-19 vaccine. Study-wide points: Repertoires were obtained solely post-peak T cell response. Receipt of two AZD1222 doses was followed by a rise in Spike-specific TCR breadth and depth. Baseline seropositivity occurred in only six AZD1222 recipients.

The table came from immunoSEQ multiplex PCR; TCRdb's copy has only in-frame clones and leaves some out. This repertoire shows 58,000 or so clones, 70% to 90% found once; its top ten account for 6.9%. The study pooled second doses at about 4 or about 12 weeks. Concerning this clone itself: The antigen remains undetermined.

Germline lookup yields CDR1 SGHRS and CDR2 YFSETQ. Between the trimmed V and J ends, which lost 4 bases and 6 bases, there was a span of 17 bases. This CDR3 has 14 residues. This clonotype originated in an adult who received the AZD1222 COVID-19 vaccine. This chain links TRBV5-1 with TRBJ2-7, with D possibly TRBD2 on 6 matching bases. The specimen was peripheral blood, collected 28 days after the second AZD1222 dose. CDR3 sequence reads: CASSDHRGSSEQYF. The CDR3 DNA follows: TGCGCCAGCAGCGACCATCGGGGGAGTAGCGAGCAGTACTTC.